Included here is one T cell receptor (beta chain) sequence, with context. Each donor was nominally healthy when sampled (though unrecorded immune exposures were likely). Per germline, CDR1 MNHEY and CDR2 SMNVEV (reference sequence). This CDR3 region has 14 residues. The V segment lost 5 bases and the J segment 3 bases; nucleotides outside the gene matches: 6. The data derive from a study of cytomegalovirus exposure and HLA in healthy donors. 60 Vbeta and 13 Jbeta primers were used in PCR. Assay: immunoSEQ multiplex PCR; the TCRdb copy retains only in-frame clones and omits some. The sample has 150,000 to 200,000 clones, less than 80% seen once.

This chain uses TRBV27 with TRBJ1-2; TRBD1 aligns across 7 bases. Sequencing used PBMCs. The sequence came from a woman between 35 and 50 years old in good health and CMV-seronegative. CDR3 amino acids: CASSGGGFDYGYTF. DNA of the CDR3: TGTGCCAGCAGTGGAGGGGGCTTTGACTATGGCTACACCTTC.